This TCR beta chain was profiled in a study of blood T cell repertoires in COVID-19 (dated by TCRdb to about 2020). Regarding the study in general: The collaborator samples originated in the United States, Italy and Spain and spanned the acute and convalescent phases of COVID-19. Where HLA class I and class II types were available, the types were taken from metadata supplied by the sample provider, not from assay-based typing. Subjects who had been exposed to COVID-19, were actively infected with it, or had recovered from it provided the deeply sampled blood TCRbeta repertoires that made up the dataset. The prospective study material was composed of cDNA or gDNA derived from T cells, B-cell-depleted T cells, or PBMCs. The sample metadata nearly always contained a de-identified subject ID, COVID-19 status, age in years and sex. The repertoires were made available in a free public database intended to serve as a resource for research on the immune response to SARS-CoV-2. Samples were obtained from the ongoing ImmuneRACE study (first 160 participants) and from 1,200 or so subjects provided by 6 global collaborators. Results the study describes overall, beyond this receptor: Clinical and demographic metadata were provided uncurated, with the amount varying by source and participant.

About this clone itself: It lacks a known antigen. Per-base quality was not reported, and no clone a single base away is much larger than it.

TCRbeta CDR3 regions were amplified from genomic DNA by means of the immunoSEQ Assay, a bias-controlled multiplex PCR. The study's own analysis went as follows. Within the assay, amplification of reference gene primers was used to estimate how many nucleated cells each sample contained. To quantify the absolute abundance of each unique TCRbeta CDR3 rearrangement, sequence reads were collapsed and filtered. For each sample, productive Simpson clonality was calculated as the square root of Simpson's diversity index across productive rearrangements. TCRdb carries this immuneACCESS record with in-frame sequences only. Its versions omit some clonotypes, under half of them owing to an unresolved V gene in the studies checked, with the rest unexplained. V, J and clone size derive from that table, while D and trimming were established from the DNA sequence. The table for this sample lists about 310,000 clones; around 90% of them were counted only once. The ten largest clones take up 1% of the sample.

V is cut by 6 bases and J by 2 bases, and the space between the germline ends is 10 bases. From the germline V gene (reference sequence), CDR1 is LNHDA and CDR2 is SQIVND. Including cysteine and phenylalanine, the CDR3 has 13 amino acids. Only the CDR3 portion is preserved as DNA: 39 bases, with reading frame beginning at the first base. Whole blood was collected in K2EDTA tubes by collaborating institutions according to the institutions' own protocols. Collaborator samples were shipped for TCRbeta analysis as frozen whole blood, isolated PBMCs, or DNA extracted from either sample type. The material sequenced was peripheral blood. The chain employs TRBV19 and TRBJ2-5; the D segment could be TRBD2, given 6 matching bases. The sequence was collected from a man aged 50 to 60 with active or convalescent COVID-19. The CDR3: CASRAGGQETQYF. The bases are TGTGCCAGTAGGGCCGGGGGTCAAGAGACCCAGTACTTC.